The 8 T cell receptor beta chains reported below all come from one sample, sequenced in a study of post-analysis software for immune sequencing data. Study outcomes and limitations: Roughly five TRBV segments were more frequent in patients than controls; TRBV5-6, TRBV5-1 and TRBV20-1 belonged to this group.

No antigens are known for them. TCR beta cDNA libraries had unique molecular identifiers. TCRdb reprocessed the PCR reads via MiXCR and lists one record per CDR3 protein. The table records 600,000 to 700,000 distinct CDR3 sequences, around 64% of them present only once. Sequencing was performed on blood. The receptors stem from a girl aged 2 to 10 with multiple sclerosis.

In this sample, this clonotype turned up a few times. V gene TRBV29-1 combines with J gene TRBJ2-5; possibly TRBD1 or TRBD2 for D (5 bases each). Germline V gene lookup returns CDR1 SQVTM and CDR2 ANQGSEA. V was shortened by 7 bases and J by 7 bases, with 13 bases between the two germline ends. The CDR3 extends over 11 amino acids. The CDR3 DNA reads as TGCAGCGGGGGGTCAGAGGGGACCCAGTACTTC. This sequence encodes CSGGSEGTQYF.

The rearrangement uses TRBV9 and TRBJ2-1; the D is unclear. This CDR3 is 13 amino acids long. Germline assignment: CDR1 SGDLS and CDR2 YYNGEE. V gave up 6 bases and J gave up 3 bases, with 10 bases separating them. CDR3 sequence reads: CASNTGIYNEQFF. The CDR3 coding sequence is TGTGCCAGCAATACTGGGATCTACAATGAGCAGTTCTTC.

The chain combines TRBV30 with TRBJ2-5, with D perhaps TRBD1 (6 bases). The CDR3 loop spans 14 amino acids. Trimming took off 4 bases at V and 3 bases at J, with 15 bases between the two ends. Germline V gene data show CDR1 as GTSNPN and CDR2 as SVGIG (reference sequence). The CDR3 reads CAWKYGTPKETQYF. Written as DNA, the CDR3 is TGTGCCTGGAAATACGGGACACCCAAAGAGACCCAGTACTTC. Combining the CDR3 with reference TRBV30 and TRBJ2-5 gives the whole variable domain SQTIHQWPATLVQPVGSPLSLECTVEGTSNPNLYWYRQAAGRGLQLLFYSVGIGQISSEVPQNLSASRPQDRQFILSSKKLLLSDSGFYLCAWKYGTPKETQYFGPGTRLLVL.

The chain combines TRBV28 with TRBJ2-4; D is ambiguous. With the DNA end fitting TRBJ2-7 better, the J assignment may be wrong. CDR1 is MDHEN, CDR2 SYDVKM, per germline. There are 12 residues in the CDR3. In nucleotides, the CDR3 is TGTGCCAGCAGTTTAAAGGTTAACGAGCAGTACTTC. This translates into CASSLKVNEQYF.

This chain uses TRBV29-1 with TRBJ2-2; 7 nucleotides agree with TRBD1. With V trimmed by 1 base and J by 6 bases, 8 bases remained unmatched. The CDR3 totals 15 residues. In germline, CDR1 is SQVTM, CDR2 ANQGSEA. CDR3 loop: CSVEARQGSPGELFF. CDR3 coding DNA: TGCAGCGTTGAAGCGCGACAGGGCTCCCCCGGGGAGCTGTTTTTT.

This chain uses TRBV5-1 with TRBJ2-1, with D perhaps TRBD2 (6 bases). V lost 3 bases, J lost 6 bases, and 10 bases lay in between. This CDR3 region has 13 residues. From germline, CDR1 is SGHRS and CDR2 YFSETQ. CDR3 in DNA: TGCGCCAGCAGCTGGAGGAGGGGCAATGAGCAGTTCTTC. Translation gives CASSWRRGNEQFF.

Here the CDR3 DNA reads TGTGCCAGCAGCCCGGGACGGACTAATCAGCCCCAGCATTTT. The encoded protein is CASSPGRTNQPQHF. This chain uses TRBV6-5 with TRBJ1-5, with D tentatively TRBD1 (5 bases). CDR1 MNHEY and CDR2 SVGAGI come from the germline V gene. The V gene lost 6 bases and the J gene lost 4 bases, with 13 bases spanning the gap. This CDR3 spans 14 amino acids.

This clonotype was counted between two and nine times. The genes are TRBV7-9 and TRBJ2-1; D possibly corresponds to TRBD2 (6 bases). The CDR3 loop spans 13 amino acids. Germline V gene sequence: CDR1 SEHNR, CDR2 FQNEAQ (reference sequence). Trimming removed 2 bases at V and 8 bases at J, with 10 bases between. In nucleotides, the CDR3 is TGTGCCAGCAGCTTACCCGGGGGACATGAGCAGTTCTTC. Its protein is CASSLPGGHEQFF. Together with reference TRBV7-9 and TRBJ2-1, the CDR3 gives the full variable domain: DTGVSQNPRHKITKRGQNVTFRCDPISEHNRLYWYRQTLGQGPEFLTYFQNEAQLEKSRLLSDRFSAERPKGSFSTLEIQRTEQGDSAMYLCASSLPGGHEQFFGPGTRLTVL.